One and the same sample provided the 14 T cell receptor beta chains below, sequenced in a study of cytomegalovirus exposure and HLA in healthy donors. Primers: 60 Vbeta forward and 13 Jbeta reverse. The assay was immunoSEQ multiplex PCR, and TCRdb's table has in-frame clones only and misses some. The sample records 60,000 to 70,000 clones, around 78% being singletons. Sequencing was performed on PBMCs. The receptor set was obtained from a man aged 18 to 35 in good health and CMV-seropositive.

The V and J genes are TRBV28 and TRBJ1-5, with TRBD1 matching 8 bases. Germline CDR1 is MDHEN and CDR2 is SYDVKM. J was trimmed by 10 bases and V by 4 bases; bases with no gene match: 9. This CDR3 comprises 14 residues. The CDR3, as DNA: TGTGCCAGCAGTTCTGGGACAGGCCGTGCACCCCAGCATTTT. Translating gives CASSSGTGRAPQHF.

The chain uses TRBV2 and TRBJ1-5; 7 nucleotides line up with TRBD1. The CDR3 is 14 amino acids. V shed 2 bases and J 5 bases; nucleotides not matched to a gene: 3. Germline V gene lookup returns CDR1 SNHLY and CDR2 FYNNEI. The CDR3 DNA follows: TGTGCCAGCAGTGAAATCGACAGGGATCAGCCCCAGCATTTT. Translated, it gives CASSEIDRDQPQHF.

The gene calls are TRBV27 and TRBJ1-6; TRBD1 matches at 7 bases. Germline trimming cut 4 bases from V and 9 bases from J; bases unmatched to any gene: 3. Germline lookup yields CDR1 MNHEY and CDR2 SMNVEV (reference sequence). This CDR3 has 13 amino acids. The CDR3 coding sequence is TGTGCCAGCAGTTCCGACAGGGTTTCACCCCTCCACTTT. This sequence encodes CASSSDRVSPLHF.

The CDR3 DNA is TGTGCCAGCAACCGAGGGGGGGCCGGGGAAAAACTGTTTTTT. Encoded protein: CASNRGGAGEKLFF. The V gene is TRBV11-2, the J gene TRBJ1-4; TRBD1 might be the D (6 bases). V was clipped by 7 bases and J by 8 bases, with 17 bases between them. Germline assignment: CDR1 SGHAT and CDR2 FQNNGV. This CDR3 region has 14 residues.

The chain links TRBV6-1 to TRBJ1-5; D possibly corresponds to TRBD1 (5 bases). Deletions cut 1 base from V and 7 bases from J, with 11 bases between. Germline assignment: CDR1 MNHNS and CDR2 SASEGT. The CDR3 is made up of 14 amino acids. This CDR3 is CASSEVGRVQPQHF. The CDR3 region has the DNA TGTGCCAGCAGTGAAGTAGGCAGGGTACAGCCCCAGCATTTT.

The chain combines TRBV29-1 with TRBJ2-1; possible D gene TRBD2, 5 bases. The CDR3 totals 13 residues. Germline V gene data show CDR1 as SQVTM and CDR2 as ANQGSEA. CDR3 amino acids: CTAFPGGRNEQFF. DNA for the CDR3: TGCACAGCGTTCCCAGGTGGGAGAAATGAGCAGTTCTTC.

In DNA form, the CDR3 reads TGCGCCAGCAGCCAAAGCTGGGGGGCCTACGAGCAGTACTTC. This sequence encodes CASSQSWGAYEQYF. The chain joins TRBV4-1 to TRBJ2-7, with D possibly TRBD2 on 6 matching bases. V lost 2 bases to trimming and J lost 2 bases, with 10 bases between them. CDR1 is MGHRA and CDR2 is YSYEKL in the germline V gene. CDR3 size: 14 residues.

The chain recombines TRBV5-1 with TRBJ1-2; D perhaps matches TRBD1 (5 bases). This CDR3 contains 17 residues. Trimming cost V 0 bases and J 1 base, with 16 bases left between them. The V gene's germline CDR1 is SGHRS and CDR2 YFSETQ. CDR3 loop: CASSLGFGDSSNYGYTF. The CDR3 region has the DNA TGCGCCAGCAGCTTGGGTTTTGGAGACAGTAGTAACTATGGCTACACCTTC.

CDR3 DNA: TGTGCCTTAAAACCCGGGTACTTTGTAGGGGCTGGTAATGAAAAACTGTTTTTT. Its protein is CALKPGYFVGAGNEKLFF. This sequence joins TRBV30 and TRBJ1-4, with D perhaps matching TRBD1 (5 bases). The germline CDR1 and CDR2 sequences are GTSNPN and SVGIG (reference sequence). The CDR3 contains 18 residues. With 7 bases removed from V and 4 bases from J, the gap between germline ends came to 28 bases. The full variable domain, its missing parts supplied by reference TRBV30 and TRBJ1-4, is SQTIHQWPATLVQPVGSPLSLECTVEGTSNPNLYWYRQAAGRGLQLLFYSVGIGQISSEVPQNLSASRPQDRQFILSSKKLLLSDSGFYLCALKPGYFVGAGNEKLFFGSGTQLSVL.

This chain joins TRBV18 and TRBJ1-6; D is ambiguous. Trimming stripped 2 bases from V and 3 bases from J, with 8 bases between. The germline gives CDR1 KGHSH, CDR2 LQKENI. The CDR3 has 15 amino acids. CDR3 coding DNA: TGTGCCAGCTCACCAATGGAGATCTATAATTCACCCCTCCACTTT. This encodes CASSPMEIYNSPLHF.

V gene TRBV6-4 combines with J gene TRBJ2-6, with 8 bases that match TRBD1. V trimming: 4 bases; J trimming: 4 bases; junction bases outside the gene matches: 6. The CDR3 runs to 16 residues. CDR1 and CDR2 from the germline V gene are MRHNA and SNTAGT. The CDR3 spells CASSGDRGEGANVLTF. The CDR3 DNA is TGTGCCAGCAGTGGCGACAGGGGTGAAGGGGCCAACGTCCTGACTTTC.

This chain connects TRBV7-2 to TRBJ2-3; 11 bases map to TRBD2. Unmatched junction bases numbered 5, after V lost 3 bases and J lost 3 bases. Germline assignment: CDR1 SGHTA and CDR2 FQGNSA. The CDR3 runs 16 residues. The CDR3 protein is CASSLALAGATDTQYF. The CDR3 region has the DNA TGTGCCAGCAGCTTGGCACTAGCGGGAGCTACAGATACGCAGTATTTT.

V and J are TRBV4-1 and TRBJ2-1; TRBD2 aligns across 10 bases. The CDR3 length is 15 residues. V shed 0 bases and J 8 bases; nucleotides not matched to a gene: 4. Looked up from germline, CDR1 is MGHRA and CDR2 is YSYEKL. The CDR3 DNA reads TGCGCCAGCAGCCAAGAGGGACTAGCGTCGGATGAGCAGTTCTTC. Protein sequence: CASSQEGLASDEQFF.

This clone has only one observation. The V call is TRBV30, the J call TRBJ1-2; D perhaps matches TRBD1 (5 bases). The V end lost 0 bases, the J end lost 4 bases, and 9 bases lay between the germline ends. From germline, CDR1 is GTSNPN and CDR2 SVGIG (reference sequence). The CDR3 spans 13 residues. The DNA of the CDR3 is TGTGCCTGGAGTGTACAGACAGTCTATGGCTACACCTTC. Residues: CAWSVQTVYGYTF.